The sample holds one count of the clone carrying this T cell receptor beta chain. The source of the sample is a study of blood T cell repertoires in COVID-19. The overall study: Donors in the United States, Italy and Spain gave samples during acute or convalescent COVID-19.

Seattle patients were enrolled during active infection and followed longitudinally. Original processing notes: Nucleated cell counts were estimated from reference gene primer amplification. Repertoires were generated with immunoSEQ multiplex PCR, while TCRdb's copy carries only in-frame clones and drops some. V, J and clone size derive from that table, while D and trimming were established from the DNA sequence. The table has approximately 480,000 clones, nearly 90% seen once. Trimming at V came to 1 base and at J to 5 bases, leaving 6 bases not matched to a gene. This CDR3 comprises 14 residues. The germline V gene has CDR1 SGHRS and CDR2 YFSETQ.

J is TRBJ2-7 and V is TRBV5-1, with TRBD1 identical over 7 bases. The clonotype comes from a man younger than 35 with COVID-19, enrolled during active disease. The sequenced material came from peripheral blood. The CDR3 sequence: CASSLNTGADEQYF. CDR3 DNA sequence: TGCGCCAGCAGCTTGAACACAGGGGCCGACGAGCAGTACTTC.